A single sample is the source of the 9 T cell receptor beta chains below, sequenced in a study of blood T cell repertoires in COVID-19. Libraries were prepared by immunoSEQ multiplex PCR; TCRdb keeps only in-frame clonotypes and omits some of them. The sample includes about 440,000 clones, 90% of them seen just once. Sequencing was done on a sample of PBMCs or T cells enriched from blood (not recorded which). Receptor source: a man aged 18 to 30 who had recovered from COVID-19.

V is TRBV30 and J is TRBJ1-1, with D uncertain. CDR1 is GTSNPN and CDR2 is SVGIG in the germline V gene (reference sequence). The CDR3 spans 14 residues. With 4 bases removed from V and 0 bases from J, the gap between germline ends came to 12 bases. CDR3 protein: CAWNRAPMNTEAFF. The DNA for the CDR3 is TGTGCCTGGAATCGTGCCCCTATGAACACTGAAGCTTTCTTT.

The J gene is TRBJ1-6, the V gene TRBV28; weak D call: TRBD1 (5 bases). The germline gives CDR1 MDHEN, CDR2 SYDVKM. V lost 2 bases to trimming and J lost 5 bases, with 13 bases between them. The CDR3 runs 16 residues. CDR3 bases: TGTGCCAGCAGTTTAACGGGAGGGGACGATAATTCACCCCTCCACTTT. It codes for CASSLTGGDDNSPLHF.

The chain couples TRBV10-1 to TRBJ2-1; no clear D. Germline V CDR1 and CDR2: WNHNN, SYGVQD (reference sequence). This CDR3 region has 16 residues. Trimming took 5 bases from V and 6 from J, leaving 20 bases between them. CDR3 sequence: CASSRQPIGIINEQFF. The CDR3 DNA follows: TGCGCCAGCAGTCGACAACCGATCGGCATAATCAATGAGCAGTTCTTC.

This chain links TRBV28 with TRBJ1-2; D not resolved. Germline V gives CDR1 MDHEN, CDR2 SYDVKM. The CDR3 has 14 residues. V was shortened by 3 bases and J by 6 bases, with 14 bases between the two germline ends. CDR3 nucleotides: TGTGCCAGCAGTTTCGCCGGTGTTTTTAATGGCTACACCTTC. Encoded protein: CASSFAGVFNGYTF.

This chain connects TRBV19 to TRBJ1-5; D unclear. The V end was cut by 0 bases, the J end by 9 bases, with 9 bases between. CDR1 and CDR2 from the germline V gene are LNHDA and SQIVND (reference sequence). The CDR3 contains 13 residues. The DNA of the CDR3 is TGTGCCAGTAGTATAGAACTTCAGCGGCCCCAGCATTTT. Translation: CASSIELQRPQHF. Full variable domain (missing parts from reference TRBV19 and TRBJ1-5): DGGITQSPKYLFRKEGQNVTLSCEQNLNHDAMYWYRQDPGQGLRLIYYSQIVNDFQKGDIAEGYSVSREKKESFPLTVTSAQKNPTAFYLCASSIELQRPQHFGDGTRLSIL.

This clone appeared a single time. The chain joins TRBV28 to TRBJ2-7; TRBD2 agrees at 15 bases. Trimming took 3 bases from V and 2 from J; bases not matched to a gene: 8. This CDR3 has 18 amino acids. CDR1 MDHEN and CDR2 SYDVKM come from the germline V gene. CDR3 DNA: TGTGCCAGCAGTTTTGAGGGACTAGCGGGAGGCCGTCCCTACGAGCAGTACTTC. Its translation is CASSFEGLAGGRPYEQYF.

This clone was found a few times. This chain connects TRBV4-1 to TRBJ1-6; 8 positions match TRBD1. Trimming took 4 bases from V and 13 from J; bases not matched to a gene: 12. CDR1 is MGHRA, CDR2 YSYEKL, per germline. This CDR3 is built from 15 residues. The CDR3 DNA reads as TGCGCCAGCAGCCTCTCCGGGACAGGCGCCTTTCCCCTCCACTTT. It is translated as CASSLSGTGAFPLHF.

The chain combines TRBV15 with TRBJ2-7; D might be TRBD2 (5 bases). The length of the CDR3 is 13 residues. V lost 6 bases and J lost 1, with 10 bases in between. Germline CDR1 and CDR2: LNHNV and YYDKDF (reference sequence). CDR3 residues: CATRPLESYEQYF. For the CDR3, the DNA is TGTGCCACCAGGCCACTAGAATCCTACGAGCAGTACTTC.

The V call is TRBV2, the J call TRBJ2-5, with 8 positions matching TRBD1. The germline CDR1 and CDR2 sequences are SNHLY and FYNNEI. The J segment lost 5 bases and the V segment lost 6 bases, leaving 5 bases of the junction unmatched. The CDR3 is made up of 13 amino acids. The CDR3 DNA reads TGTGCCAGCAGCGACAGGGGTTCGGAGACCCAGTACTTC. Its protein is CASSDRGSETQYF.